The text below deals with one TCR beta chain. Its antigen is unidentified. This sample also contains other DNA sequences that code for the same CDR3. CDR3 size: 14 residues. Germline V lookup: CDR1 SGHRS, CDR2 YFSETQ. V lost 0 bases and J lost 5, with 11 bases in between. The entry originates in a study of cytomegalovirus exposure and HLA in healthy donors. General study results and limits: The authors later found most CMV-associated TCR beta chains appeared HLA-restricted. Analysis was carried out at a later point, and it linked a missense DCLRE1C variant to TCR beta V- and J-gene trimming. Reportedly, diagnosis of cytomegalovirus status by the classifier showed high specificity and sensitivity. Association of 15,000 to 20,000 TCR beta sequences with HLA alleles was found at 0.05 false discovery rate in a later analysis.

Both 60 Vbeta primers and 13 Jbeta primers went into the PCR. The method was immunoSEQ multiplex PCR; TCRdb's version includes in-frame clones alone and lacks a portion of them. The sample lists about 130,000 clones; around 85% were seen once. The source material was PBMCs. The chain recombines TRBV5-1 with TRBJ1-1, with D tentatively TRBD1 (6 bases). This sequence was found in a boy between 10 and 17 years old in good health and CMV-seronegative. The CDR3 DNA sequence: TGCGCCAGCAGCTTGGCAGGGGTGGGGACTGAAGCTTTCTTT. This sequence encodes CASSLAGVGTEAFF.